This passage covers 4 T cell receptor beta chains from one sample sequenced in a study of sequential checkpoint blockade in melanoma. Assay used: immunoSEQ multiplex PCR; TCRdb lists only in-frame clones, some missing. Among about 3,500 clones, about 22% were seen once, and the ten largest hold less than 20%. Treatment noted: randomized to nivolumab then ipilimumab (arm A) or the reverse (arm B). The sample consisted of tumor tissue (inferred from file names), taken from a patient given nivolumab and ipilimumab in sequence. These receptors came from a human patient with melanoma. Some clones in this sample may be carry-over from other donors' samples.

This clone was counted ten times or more. The chain uses TRBV11-3 and TRBJ1-5; 8 nucleotides align to TRBD1. The CDR3 consists of 17 residues. Germline CDR1 SGHNT, CDR2 YENEEA. Losses at the gene ends were 1 base for V and 5 bases for J; bases not matched to a gene: 10. The CDR3 bases are TGTGCCAGCAGCTTAGGGACTTCGACAGGGGCGGATCAGCCCCAGCATTTT. Its protein product is CASSLGTSTGADQPQHF.

A few counts support this clone. The chain joins TRBV11-3 to TRBJ2-7; 12 positions agree with TRBD2. The V gene's germline CDR1 is SGHNT and CDR2 YENEEA. The junction had 3 bases not matched to a gene; V was cut back by 2 bases and J by 7 bases. This CDR3 is 14 amino acids long. CDR3 region: CASSLLAGGREQYF. Written as DNA, the CDR3 is TGTGCCAGCAGCTTACTAGCGGGGGGGCGTGAGCAGTACTTC. The variable domain in full, with the rest retrieved from reference TRBV11-3 and TRBJ2-7, is EAGVVQSPRYKIIEKKQPVAFWCNPISGHNTLYWYLQNLGQGPELLIRYENEEAVDDSQLPKDRFSAERLKGVDSTLKIQPAELGDSAVYLCASSLLAGGREQYFGPGTRLTVT.

This clone was counted a few times. The chain combines TRBV7-2 with TRBJ1-4; possible D gene TRBD1, 5 bases. CDR1 is SGHTA and CDR2 is FQGNSA in the germline V gene. V was pared by 7 bases and J by 4 bases, with 10 bases between. The CDR3 consists of 13 residues. The CDR3 loop reads CASKQGDNEKLFF. The CDR3 DNA sequence: TGTGCCAGCAAACAAGGGGATAATGAAAAACTGTTTTTT.

This clone has more than one count but fewer than ten. This chain connects TRBV11-3 to TRBJ2-3; 12 bases align to TRBD2. Germline lookup yields CDR1 SGHNT and CDR2 YENEEA. V trimming: 5 bases; J trimming: 4 bases; junction bases outside the gene matches: 7. The CDR3 length is 16 residues. CDR3 amino acids: CASSPQGLAGSDTQYF. CDR3 nucleotides: TGTGCCAGCAGCCCGCAAGGACTAGCGGGGTCAGATACGCAGTATTTT.